Below, 2 T cell receptor beta chains from the same sample are listed, as sequenced in a study of shared clonotypes between healthy human individuals. This table comes from immunoSEQ multiplex PCR, and its TCRdb copy is limited to in-frame clones, with some not included. The sample consists of more than 500,000 clones, roughly 95% of them appearing once. Selected positively for CCR7 and CD45RO-negative, naive CD8 cells excluded terminally differentiated effector memory CD45RA+ cells. Sequencing was performed on naive CD8+ T cells sorted from blood. All receptors derive from a young woman in good health.

The chain has TRBV6-1 and TRBJ2-7, with 8 bases that match TRBD1. The germline gives CDR1 MNHNS, CDR2 SASEGT. The CDR3 spans 17 residues. V was pared by 4 bases and J by 2 bases, with 13 bases of the junction left unmatched. CDR3 sequence: CASSVGPGQVWPYEQYF. The CDR3 DNA sequence: TGTGCCAGCAGTGTGGGACCGGGACAGGTTTGGCCCTACGAGCAGTACTTC.

In its sample, this clone was seen once. The rearrangement links TRBV6-5 to TRBJ2-5; D is possibly TRBD1 or TRBD2 (7 bases each). Germline CDR1 and CDR2: MNHEY and SVGAGI. V was shortened by 6 bases and J by 4 bases, with 15 bases between the two germline ends. This CDR3 comprises 14 residues. CDR3 DNA sequence: TGTGCCAGCAGGGTAACAGGGGAGGGAGAGACCCAGTACTTC. Residues: CASRVTGEGETQYF.